Below, 30 T cell receptor beta chains from the same sample are listed, as sequenced in a study of OX40 agonist ivuxolimab in advanced cancers. The data were produced by immunoSEQ multiplex PCR, yet TCRdb's version contains in-frame clones alone and is incomplete. The repertoire holds around 53,000 clones, with roughly 79% as singletons. The starting material was CD4+ or CD8+ T cells sorted from blood, obtained in a trial of the OX40 agonist ivuxolimab. The receptor set was obtained from an adult with an advanced solid tumor such as melanoma, head and neck, liver or kidney cancer.

The chain has TRBV19 and TRBJ2-1; possible D gene TRBD1, 6 bases. V shed 7 bases and J shed 2 bases, with 21 bases lying between them. The CDR3 is made up of 17 amino acids. Germline CDR1 and CDR2: LNHDA and SQIVND (reference sequence). CDR3 nucleotides: TGTGCCAGTACTATCGGTTCAGGGGCAGCGGCCTACAATGAGCAGTTCTTC. This encodes CASTIGSGAAAYNEQFF.

In this sample, this clone is medium-sized (0.01 to 0.1%). The V call is TRBV7-2, the J call TRBJ1-2; the D gene is possibly TRBD1 (6 bases). CDR3 length: 16 amino acids. The V gene's germline CDR1 is SGHTA and CDR2 FQGNSA. V was clipped by 0 bases and J by 8 bases, with 19 bases between them. CDR3 DNA: TGTGCCAGCAGCTTAGCGCTGGGGGGCAGGGAGGGCGGCTACACCTTC. This sequence encodes CASSLALGGREGGYTF.

This clone was found a few times. This chain connects TRBV6-5 to TRBJ2-7; unclear D gene. This CDR3 has 14 amino acids. Germline V CDR1 and CDR2: MNHEY, SVGAGI. The germline V and J ends were trimmed by 5 bases and 1 base, with 12 bases remaining between them. CDR3 sequence: CASSQTWESYEQYF. The CDR3 region has the DNA TGTGCCAGCAGTCAGACATGGGAATCCTACGAGCAGTACTTC.

V is TRBV5-6 and J is TRBJ2-7; no firm D call. CDR3 size: 15 residues. V was cut by 4 bases and J by 3 bases, with 17 bases left in between. Per germline, CDR1 SGHDT and CDR2 YYEEEE. CDR3 nucleotide sequence: TGTGCCAGCAGCGGTGGGGTCCCTCTTCGCTACGAGCAGTACTTC. Residues: CASSGGVPLRYEQYF.

This clone has a single count. The rearrangement links TRBV29-1 to TRBJ1-2, with TRBD1 matching over 8 bases. Losses at the gene ends were 0 bases for V and 9 bases for J; bases not matched to a gene: 15. This CDR3 spans 16 amino acids. Germline values: CDR1 SQVTM, CDR2 ANQGSEA. CDR3 sequence reads: CSVEELWSQGAASYTF. The CDR3, as DNA: TGCAGCGTTGAAGAACTTTGGTCTCAGGGGGCCGCAAGCTACACCTTC.

This clone was detected a few times. The V and J genes are TRBV2 and TRBJ1-5; perhaps TRBD1 as D (5 bases). Germline assignment: CDR1 SNHLY and CDR2 FYNNEI. V was pared by 6 bases and J by 2 bases, with 8 bases between. The CDR3 sequence is 13 residues long. The CDR3 loop is CASSREGNQPQHF. In DNA form, the CDR3 reads TGTGCCAGCAGCAGGGAGGGCAATCAGCCCCAGCATTTT.

The chain recombines TRBV15 with TRBJ1-3, with TRBD1 identical over 8 bases. Germline CDR1 reads LNHNV; CDR2 reads YYDKDF (reference sequence). This CDR3 contains 15 residues. The V segment lost 8 bases and the J segment 0 bases; nucleotides outside the gene matches: 6. The CDR3 reads CATGDRGLSGNTIYF. The CDR3 region has the DNA TGTGCCACCGGCGACAGGGGACTCTCTGGAAACACCATATATTTT.

The chain has TRBV7-9 and TRBJ2-7; 8 bases are shared with TRBD1. The CDR3 is 15 residues long. The V gene end was trimmed by 5 bases and the J gene end by 4 bases; junction bases not matched to a gene: 10. CDR1 and CDR2 from the germline V gene are SEHNR and FQNEAQ (reference sequence). The CDR3 is CASSQPDRVRYEQYF. For the CDR3, the DNA is TGTGCCAGCAGCCAGCCGGACAGGGTTCGGTACGAGCAGTACTTC.

The table lists this clone with a count of one. V gene TRBV19 combines with J gene TRBJ2-1, with TRBD2 identical over 9 bases. Germline trimming cut 4 bases from V and 5 bases from J; bases unmatched to any gene: 15. CDR3 length: 18 amino acids. Germline CDR1 LNHDA, CDR2 SQIVND (reference sequence). The CDR3 loop is CASSTRPFSGRRDNEQFF. In DNA, the CDR3 is TGTGCCAGTAGTACCCGTCCCTTTAGCGGGAGAAGGGACAATGAGCAGTTCTTC.

This clone was seen a few times. The chain links TRBV14 to TRBJ2-3; D is ambiguous. The CDR3 runs 16 residues. CDR1 SGHDN and CDR2 FVKESK come from the germline V gene. The V end lost 4 bases, the J end lost 2 bases, and 16 bases lay between the germline ends. The CDR3 DNA follows: TGTGCCAGCAGCCGCCAGCAGATTACCCTCACAGATACGCAGTATTTT. It is translated as CASSRQQITLTDTQYF.

Turning to this clone: Germline and junction disagree at one end, which may indicate a read error. Other DNA sequences in this sample translate to the same CDR3. This rearrangement joins TRBV7-2 to TRBJ1-3; D remains unclear. This CDR3 has 13 amino acids. Germline-derived CDR1 and CDR2 are SGHTA and FQGNSA. CDR3 nucleotides: TGTGCCAGCAGCCTAGCCTCTGGAAACACCATATATTTT. Translated: CASSLASGNTIYF.

In this sample, this clone turned up once. The chain employs TRBV10-3 and TRBJ2-1; D gene ambiguous. Trimming removed 2 bases at V and 5 bases at J, with 7 bases between. Germline V gene data show CDR1 as ENHRY and CDR2 as SYGVKD. This CDR3 has 13 residues. CDR3 DNA sequence: TGTGCCATCAGTGAGACCCCGGACAATGAGCAGTTCTTC. Its protein product is CAISETPDNEQFF.

This chain joins TRBV27 and TRBJ2-3, with 7 bases fitting TRBD2. Germline V CDR1 and CDR2: MNHEY, SMNVEV (reference sequence). The CDR3 covers 11 residues. The J segment lost 9 bases and the V segment lost 6 bases, leaving 3 bases of the junction unmatched. CDR3 DNA: TGTGCCAGCAGCGGGGGGTGGACGCAGTATTTT. It yields the protein CASSGGWTQYF.

The gene calls are TRBV27 and TRBJ1-5; 8 positions agree with TRBD1. The length of the CDR3 is 19 residues. The germline gives CDR1 MNHEY, CDR2 SMNVEV (reference sequence). V lost 3 bases to trimming and J lost 6 bases; unmatched junction nucleotides: 19. In DNA, the CDR3 is TGTGCCAGCAGTTTTTTAAGTTACCTCGGACAGGGAGGCGGTCAGCCCCAGCATTTT. Translated, it gives CASSFLSYLGQGGGQPQHF.

The rearrangement joins TRBV19 to TRBJ1-3, with D tentatively TRBD1 (5 bases). Germline V CDR1 and CDR2: LNHDA, SQIVND (reference sequence). Trimming cost V 0 bases and J 0 bases, with 12 bases left between them. The CDR3 is made up of 17 amino acids. CDR3 residues: CASSIDHRGFSGNTIYF. CDR3 nucleotide sequence: TGTGCCAGTAGTATAGATCATCGGGGGTTCTCTGGAAACACCATATATTTT.

J is TRBJ1-5 and V is TRBV6-5; D gene ambiguous. Trimming removed 6 bases at V and 5 bases at J, with 14 bases between. This CDR3 is built from 14 residues. The germline V gene encodes CDR1 MNHEY and CDR2 SVGAGI. In DNA, the CDR3 is TGTGCCAGCAGGACCACCCCCAGTTATCAGCCCCAGCATTTT. This encodes CASRTTPSYQPQHF.

The CDR3 DNA follows: TGTGCCAGCAGCCATGAAAGCACAGATACGCAGTATTTT. It specifies CASSHESTDTQYF. This rearrangement joins TRBV6-6 to TRBJ2-3; no reliable D call. Trimming removed 6 bases at V and 0 bases at J, with 7 bases between. The CDR3 has 13 residues. The V gene's germline CDR1 is MNHNY and CDR2 SVGAGI (reference sequence).

The chain carries TRBV11-2 and TRBJ2-3; 9 bases map to TRBD1. This CDR3 is built from 17 residues. V shed 4 bases and J 5 bases; nucleotides not matched to a gene: 13. Germline CDR1 SGHAT, CDR2 FQNNGV. DNA of the CDR3: TGTGCCAGCAGCTCCGTGGAGTACAGGGGGCATGTAGATACGCAGTATTTT. This translates into CASSSVEYRGHVDTQYF.

The chain links TRBV7-8 to TRBJ2-6; 7 bases fit TRBD1. The CDR3 runs to 18 residues. Losses at the gene ends were 1 base for V and 0 bases for J; bases not matched to a gene: 6. Germline V gene data show CDR1 as SGHVS and CDR2 as FQNEAQ. This CDR3 reads CASSLVRDSPSGANVLTF. In nucleotides, the CDR3 is TGTGCCAGCAGCTTAGTCCGGGACAGCCCCTCTGGGGCCAACGTCCTGACTTTC.

This rearrangement joins TRBV18 to TRBJ1-1; weak D call: TRBD1 (5 bases). The V end was cut by 0 bases, the J end by 0 bases, with 11 bases between. The CDR3 covers 16 residues. Germline-derived CDR1 and CDR2 are KGHSH and LQKENI. This chain's CDR3 is CASSPPGPPLNTEAFF. CDR3 nucleotides: TGTGCCAGCTCACCACCGGGACCTCCCCTGAACACTGAAGCTTTCTTT. Supplemented by reference TRBV18 and TRBJ1-1, the full variable domain reads NAGVMQNPRHLVRRRGQEARLRCSPMKGHSHVYWYRQLPEEGLKFMVYLQKENIIDESGMPKERFSAEFPKEGPSILRIQQVVRGDSAAYFCASSPPGPPLNTEAFFGQGTRLTVV.

This chain connects TRBV4-1 to TRBJ1-2; 9 nucleotides line up with TRBD1. The CDR3 is 15 residues long. Germline CDR1 MGHRA, CDR2 YSYEKL. V gave up 3 bases and J gave up 6 bases; unmatched junction bases: 8. The CDR3 sequence: CASSQGTGRVDGYTF. DNA for the CDR3: TGCGCCAGCAGCCAGGGGACAGGGAGGGTAGATGGCTACACCTTC.

The chain has TRBV28 and TRBJ1-4, with a tentative D call TRBD1 (6 bases). V was clipped by 6 bases and J by 4 bases, with 12 bases between them. The CDR3 has 14 residues. CDR1 MDHEN and CDR2 SYDVKM come from the germline V gene. Here the CDR3 reads CASSRAQGNEKLFF. The DNA of the CDR3 is TGTGCCAGCAGCCGCGCACAGGGTAATGAAAAACTGTTTTTT.

The V gene is TRBV5-1, the J gene TRBJ1-1; no clear D. CDR3 length: 13 amino acids. Trimming removed 5 bases from V and 5 bases from J, with 13 bases in between. Germline CDR1 SGHRS, CDR2 YFSETQ. The CDR3 is CASRSLAETEAFF. In DNA, the CDR3 is TGCGCCAGCAGGTCCCTGGCAGAGACTGAAGCTTTCTTT. Combining the CDR3 with reference TRBV5-1 and TRBJ1-1 gives the whole variable domain KAGVTQTPRYLIKTRGQQVTLSCSPISGHRSVSWYQQTPGQGLQFLFEYFSETQRNKGNFPGRFSGRQFSNSRSEMNVSTLELGDSALYLCASRSLAETEAFFGQGTRLTVV.

The chain combines TRBV5-8 with TRBJ2-3, with D hard to call. Germline loops: CDR1 SGHTS, CDR2 YDEGEE. The CDR3 loop spans 12 amino acids. The V end lost 4 bases, the J end lost 5 bases, and 8 bases lay between the germline ends. CDR3 in DNA: TGTGCCAGCAGCGTCAGAGTAGATACGCAGTATTTT. Protein sequence: CASSVRVDTQYF.

A single count supports this clone. DNA for the CDR3: TGCAGCGCGGAGGGACAGAACACTGAAGCTTTCTTT. Its protein product is CSAEGQNTEAFF. V is TRBV29-1 and J is TRBJ1-1, with D perhaps TRBD1 (6 bases). From germline, CDR1 is SQVTM and CDR2 ANQGSEA. V lost 7 bases, J lost 1 base, and 10 bases lay in between. The CDR3 contains 12 residues.

The V and J genes are TRBV19 and TRBJ2-1, with D tentatively TRBD1 (5 bases). The CDR3 sequence is 14 residues long. With 6 bases removed from V and 1 base from J, the gap between germline ends came to 10 bases. Germline V gene sequence: CDR1 LNHDA, CDR2 SQIVND (reference sequence). The CDR3 is CASRRAGSYNEQFF. Here the CDR3 DNA reads TGTGCCAGTAGAAGGGCAGGGTCCTACAATGAGCAGTTCTTC.

This chain uses TRBV11-2 with TRBJ2-6; D is unclear. Germline values: CDR1 SGHAT, CDR2 FQNNGV. The CDR3 totals 15 residues. The ends were cut back, 1 base at V and 2 bases at J, with 6 bases in the middle. The CDR3 sequence is CASSLGVPGANVLTF. The CDR3 DNA reads TGTGCCAGCAGCTTAGGAGTGCCTGGGGCCAACGTCCTGACTTTC.

The chain joins TRBV5-5 to TRBJ2-1; 12 positions match TRBD2. Germline CDR1 SGHKS, CDR2 YYEKEE (reference sequence). The CDR3 has 14 residues. V shed 2 bases and J 11 bases; nucleotides not matched to a gene: 5. CDR3 DNA: TGTGCCAGCAGCTTTACTAGCGGGGGGAATCAGCAGTTCTTC. Its translation is CASSFTSGGNQQFF.

The rearrangement uses TRBV10-3 and TRBJ2-2; D is possibly TRBD2 (6 bases). The CDR3 runs 16 residues. V shed 1 base and J shed 6 bases, with 15 bases lying between them. CDR1 and CDR2 (germline): ENHRY, SYGVKD. The CDR3 reads CAISELYTSGPGELFF. Written as DNA, the CDR3 is TGTGCCATCAGTGAGTTGTACACGAGCGGGCCCGGGGAGCTGTTTTTT.

The V call is TRBV10-3, the J call TRBJ2-3; 12 bases line up with TRBD2. CDR3 length: 15 amino acids. Germline V gene lookup returns CDR1 ENHRY and CDR2 SYGVKD. The junction had 10 bases not matched to a gene; V was cut back by 10 bases and J by 5 bases. The CDR3 DNA is TGTGCCACTAAGCGGACTAGCGGGGCGGGAGATACGCAGTATTTT. Protein product: CATKRTSGAGDTQYF.